A single sample gave rise to the 23 T cell receptor beta chains below, sequenced in a study of T-cell reconstitution after alpha-beta-depleted transplantation in children. Unique molecular identifiers featured in how the TCRbeta library was prepared. TCRdb reprocessed the PCR reads with MiXCR, giving one entry per CDR3 protein. The sample lists almost 500,000 distinct CDR3 sequences; around an eighth were seen once. Material: PBMCs from the stem cell graft donor, obtained from the stem cell graft. The source of these receptors is a human donor who donated a stem cell graft to a child with combined immunodeficiency.

This chain's CDR3 is CASRLEAGPYNEQFF. CDR3 coding DNA: TGTGCCAGCAGGTTGGAAGCAGGCCCCTACAATGAGCAGTTCTTC. This sequence joins TRBV12-3 or TRBV12-4 and TRBJ2-1; no firm D call. The V end was cut by 6 bases, the J end by 2 bases, with 14 bases between. This CDR3 is 15 amino acids long.

The chain carries TRBV10-3 and TRBJ2-7; D tentatively fits TRBD1 or TRBD2 (5 bases each). The CDR3 has 13 amino acids. Trimming took off 8 bases at V and 2 bases at J, with 13 bases between the two ends. CDR1 and CDR2 from the germline V gene are ENHRY and SYGVKD. CDR3 sequence reads: CAIHGDGTYEQYF. The CDR3 DNA follows: TGTGCCATCCACGGGGACGGAACCTACGAGCAGTACTTC.

Ten or more counts support this clonotype. This sequence joins TRBV5-6 and TRBJ2-6; D gene ambiguous. The CDR3 spans 16 residues. The V and J ends lost 0 bases and 0 bases respectively, with 7 bases between them. In germline, CDR1 is SGHDT, CDR2 YYEEEE. In nucleotides, the CDR3 is TGTGCCAGCAGCTTGGACGGCTACTCTGGGGCCAACGTCCTGACTTTC. This translates into CASSLDGYSGANVLTF. Full variable domain (outside the CDR3, taken from reference TRBV5-6 and TRBJ2-6): DAGVTQSPTHLIKTRGQQVTLRCSPKSGHDTVSWYQQALGQGPQFIFQYYEEEERQRGNFPDRFSGHQFPNYSSELNVNALLLGDSALYLCASSLDGYSGANVLTFGAGSRLTVL.

The J gene is TRBJ2-1, the V gene TRBV29-1; 9 bases match TRBD2. From germline, CDR1 is SQVTM and CDR2 ANQGSEA. The V gene end was trimmed by 2 bases and the J gene end by 0 bases; junction bases not matched to a gene: 2. CDR3 length equals 15 residues. The CDR3 DNA sequence: TGCAGCGTTGAAAGCGGGAGGTTCTCCTACAATGAGCAGTTCTTC. It translates to CSVESGRFSYNEQFF.

The chain employs TRBV6-2 or TRBV6-3 and TRBJ2-2; 12 positions match TRBD2. This CDR3 has 18 amino acids. J was trimmed by 3 bases and V by 7 bases; bases with no gene match: 12. Looked up from germline, CDR1 is MNHEY and CDR2 is SVGEGT. Written as DNA, the CDR3 is TGTGCCAGCAACTACGTCGAGACTAGCGGGAGTCACACCGGGGAGCTGTTTTTT. Protein: CASNYVETSGSHTGELFF.

This clonotype has just a few counts. The chain joins TRBV12-3 or TRBV12-4 to TRBJ1-1; tentatively, D is TRBD1 (5 bases). V was cut by 1 base and J by 8 bases, with 14 bases left in between. This CDR3 is 14 amino acids long. The CDR3 is CASSLVNYGTEAFF. CDR3 DNA: TGTGCCAGCAGTTTAGTAAACTACGGGACGGAAGCTTTCTTT.

This clonotype was recorded at least ten times. V usage is TRBV7-9 and J usage is TRBJ2-1, with D possibly being TRBD1 (5 bases). This CDR3 comprises 15 residues. V lost 4 bases, J lost 8 bases, and 18 bases lay in between. Germline V gene data show CDR1 as SEHNR and CDR2 as FQNEAQ (reference sequence). CDR3 in DNA: TGTGCCAGCAGCTACCAGGGTCTCAGACACGATGAGCAGTTCTTC. Protein product: CASSYQGLRHDEQFF.

This clonotype was counted only a few times. This chain joins TRBV3-1 and TRBJ1-5; unclear D gene. The CDR3 runs to 14 residues. Germline V lookup: CDR1 LGHDT, CDR2 YNNKEL (reference sequence). V lost 0 bases, J lost 6 bases, and 9 bases lay in between. This CDR3 is CASSQDWGSQPQHF. In DNA, the CDR3 is TGTGCCAGCAGCCAAGATTGGGGTTCTCAGCCCCAGCATTTT. Looking up the rest from reference TRBV3-1 and TRBJ1-5 gives the full variable domain: DTAVSQTPKYLVTQMGNDKSIKCEQNLGHDTMYWYKQDSKKFLKIMFSYNNKELIINETVPNRFSPKSPDKAHLNLHINSLELGDSAVYFCASSQDWGSQPQHFGDGTRLSIL.

This clonotype was detected only a few times. V gene TRBV7-9 combines with J gene TRBJ2-7; D is possibly TRBD1 (5 bases). V lost 5 bases, J lost 3 bases, and 8 bases lay in between. The CDR3 is made up of 12 amino acids. Germline V gives CDR1 SEHNR, CDR2 FQNEAQ (reference sequence). CDR3 protein: CASSIRDYEQYF. In nucleotides, the CDR3 is TGTGCCAGCAGCATCAGGGACTACGAGCAGTACTTC.

Many counts were recorded for this clonotype. The J gene is TRBJ2-5, the V gene TRBV4-3; TRBD1 is a possible D gene (6 bases). The germline V gene encodes CDR1 LGHNA and CDR2 YSLEER. The CDR3 has 17 amino acids. Trimming removed 1 base from V and 1 base from J, with 16 bases in between. CDR3 bases: TGCGCCAGCAGCCAAGGGGACACTTTTACCGGCCAAGAGACCCAGTACTTC. Translating it yields CASSQGDTFTGQETQYF.

The chain carries TRBV20-1 and TRBJ2-3; the D gene is possibly TRBD2 (5 bases). Trimming took off 6 bases at V and 3 bases at J, with 16 bases between the two ends. Germline V gene lookup returns CDR1 DFQATT and CDR2 SNEGSKA (reference sequence). This CDR3 contains 14 residues. DNA for the CDR3: TGCAGTGCCTTGTGGCGGGCCCGAACAGATACGCAGTATTTT. As protein: CSALWRARTDTQYF.

This clonotype showed up just a few times. This chain connects TRBV6-5 to TRBJ2-7, with a weak D call TRBD2 (6 bases). Germline CDR1 and CDR2: MNHEY and SVGAGI. Trimming pared 2 bases from V and 1 base from J, leaving 12 bases between. This CDR3 comprises 15 residues. The CDR3 region is CASSYAGPLSYEQYF. The CDR3 bases are TGTGCCAGCAGTTACGCGGGGCCCCTTTCCTACGAGCAGTACTTC.

This clonotype was counted only a few times. The chain has TRBV7-9 and TRBJ1-3, with TRBD1 as a possible D gene (5 bases). The CDR3 length is 13 residues. V was pared by 8 bases and J by 4 bases, with 12 bases between. Looked up from germline, CDR1 is SEHNR and CDR2 is FQNEAQ (reference sequence). The CDR3 loop is CASVQGDGNTIYF. The CDR3 DNA reads TGTGCCAGCGTTCAAGGGGACGGAAACACCATATATTTT.

V and J are TRBV24-1 and TRBJ2-3; D is uncertain. The CDR3 length is 15 residues. V lost 5 bases and J 1 base, leaving 12 bases between the germline ends. Germline lookup yields CDR1 KGHDR and CDR2 SFDVKD. Written as DNA, the CDR3 is TGTGCCACCAGTGTCGCTGGGGTGGGCACAGATACGCAGTATTTT. Residues: CATSVAGVGTDTQYF.

The chain joins TRBV5-1 to TRBJ2-5, with unresolved D. Germline V gives CDR1 SGHRS, CDR2 YFSETQ. The CDR3 length is 13 residues. Trimming shortened V by 3 bases and J by 7 bases, and 13 bases separated the two germline ends. The CDR3, as DNA: TGCGCCAGCAGCTCCAGCTCGGAAAGGACCCAGTACTTC. Its translation: CASSSSSERTQYF.

This clonotype has only a few counts. The chain uses TRBV20-1 and TRBJ1-5; 7 bases are shared with TRBD1. The CDR3 has 15 amino acids. CDR1 is DFQATT, CDR2 SNEGSKA, per germline (reference sequence). The J segment lost 0 bases and the V segment lost 3 bases, leaving 5 bases of the junction unmatched. CDR3 sequence reads: CSASRGWNSNQPQHF. The CDR3 nucleotides read TGCAGTGCTAGCAGGGGGTGGAATAGCAATCAGCCCCAGCATTTT.

This clonotype occurred many times. The chain joins TRBV7-9 to TRBJ1-6; TRBD1 matches at 7 bases. Germline CDR1 and CDR2: SEHNR and FQNEAQ (reference sequence). The CDR3 has 16 residues. V was pared by 4 bases and J by 5 bases, with 8 bases of the junction left unmatched. CDR3 residues: CASSSGDRENNSPLHF. The DNA for the CDR3 is TGTGCCAGCAGCTCCGGAGACAGGGAAAATAATTCACCCCTCCACTTT.

This clonotype was counted only a few times. This chain's CDR3 is CASRGEGVSNEQFF. CDR3 nucleotide sequence: TGTGCCAGCAGGGGGGAGGGGGTTTCCAATGAGCAGTTCTTC. This chain links TRBV12-3 or TRBV12-4 with TRBJ2-1; weak D call: TRBD2 (7 bases). Trimming pared 6 bases from V and 6 bases from J, leaving 15 bases between. The CDR3 loop spans 14 amino acids.

The chain is built from TRBV12-3 or TRBV12-4 and TRBJ2-7, with 14 bases fitting TRBD2. The length of the CDR3 is 17 residues. Trimming took 6 bases from V and 4 from J; bases not matched to a gene: 11. The CDR3 reads CASSPARTSGRWYEQYF. As DNA, the CDR3 is TGTGCCAGCAGCCCGGCCCGGACTAGCGGGAGGTGGTACGAGCAGTACTTC.

This chain connects TRBV7-9 to TRBJ1-5, with a weak D call TRBD1 (5 bases). The CDR3 contains 15 residues. Germline-derived CDR1 and CDR2 are SEHNR and FQNEAQ (reference sequence). V lost 2 bases and J lost 5, with 13 bases in between. CDR3 sequence (DNA): TGTGCCAGCAGCTTAACAGGTGCGTCGGATCAGCCCCAGCATTTT. Translation gives CASSLTGASDQPQHF.

The chain combines TRBV18 with TRBJ2-1; 8 bases line up with TRBD2. CDR1 is KGHSH, CDR2 LQKENI, per germline. This CDR3 comprises 17 residues. V lost 4 bases and J lost 0; bases outside the gene matches: 8. Here the CDR3 reads CASSRAWGTSSYNEQFF. DNA of the CDR3: TGTGCCAGCTCACGCGCTTGGGGGACTAGCTCCTACAATGAGCAGTTCTTC.

Only a few counts were recorded for this clonotype. The chain employs TRBV12-3 or TRBV12-4 and TRBJ1-1, with D uncertain. The CDR3 runs to 16 residues. The germline V and J ends were trimmed by 6 bases and 4 bases, with 21 bases remaining between them. The chain's CDR3 is CASRQSFGYMSTEAFF. Here the CDR3 DNA reads TGTGCCAGCAGACAAAGCTTCGGCTATATGAGCACTGAAGCTTTCTTT.

This clonotype showed up many times. V and J are TRBV7-8 and TRBJ2-1; 8 bases align to TRBD2. Germline assignment: CDR1 SGHVS and CDR2 FQNEAQ. CDR3 length: 17 amino acids. V lost 4 bases, J lost 0 bases, and 8 bases stayed unmatched. CDR3 nucleotides: TGTGCCAGCAGCTGGACCCGGACTAGCAGCTCCTACAATGAGCAGTTCTTC. This codes for CASSWTRTSSSYNEQFF.